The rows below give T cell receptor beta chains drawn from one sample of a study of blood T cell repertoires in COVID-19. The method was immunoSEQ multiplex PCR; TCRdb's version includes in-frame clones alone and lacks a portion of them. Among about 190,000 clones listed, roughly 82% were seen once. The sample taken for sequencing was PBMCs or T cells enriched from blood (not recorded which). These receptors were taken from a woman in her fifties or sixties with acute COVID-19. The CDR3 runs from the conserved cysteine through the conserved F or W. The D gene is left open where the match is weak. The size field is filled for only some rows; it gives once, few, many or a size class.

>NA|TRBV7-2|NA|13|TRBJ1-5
TGTGCCAGCAGCTGGGGAGAACTTAACCCCCAGCATTTT
CASSWGELNPQHF
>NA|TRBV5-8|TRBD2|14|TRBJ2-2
TGTGCCAGCACTAGCGGGATAGTGACCGGGGAGCTGTTTTTT
CASTSGIVTGELFF
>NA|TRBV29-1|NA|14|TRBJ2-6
TGCAGCGTTCAGATCTCTTCCGGGGCCAACGTCCTGACTTTC
CSVQISSGANVLTF
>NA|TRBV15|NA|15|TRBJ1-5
TGTGCCACCAGCACGGTACCCAGGGCAAATCAGCCCCAGCATTTT
CATSTVPRANQPQHF
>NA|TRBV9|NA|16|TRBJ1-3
TGTGCCAGCAGCGCAACGGAGGGCCTCTCTGGAAACACCATATATTTT
CASSATEGLSGNTIYF
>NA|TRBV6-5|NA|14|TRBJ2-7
TGTGCCAGCAGTTACGATCGGAGATACTACGAGCAGTACTTC
CASSYDRRYYEQYF
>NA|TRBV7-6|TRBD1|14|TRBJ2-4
TGTGCCAGCAGCTTGAGGACAGGGGGAGACATTCAGTACTTC
CASSLRTGGDIQYF
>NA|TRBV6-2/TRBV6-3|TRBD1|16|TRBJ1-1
TGTGCCAGCAGTTACTCGCAGGGGGCAGGGAACACTGAAGCTTTCTTT
CASSYSQGAGNTEAFF
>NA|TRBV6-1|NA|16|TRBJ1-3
TGTGCCAGCAGTGAACATAGCAGGGCCACTGGAAACACCATATATTTT
CASSEHSRATGNTIYF
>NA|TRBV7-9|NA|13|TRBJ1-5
TGTGCCAGCAGCTTTGGAGGGAATCAGCCCCAGCATTTT
CASSFGGNQPQHF
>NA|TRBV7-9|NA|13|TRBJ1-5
TGTGCCAGCAGCTTAGGGAGCTATCAGCCCCAGCATTTT
CASSLGSYQPQHF
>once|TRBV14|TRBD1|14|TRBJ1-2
TGTGCCAGCAGCCAGCCGGGACAGGTTAAGGGCTACACCTTC
CASSQPGQVKGYTF
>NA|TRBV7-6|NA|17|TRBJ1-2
TGTGCCAGCAGCTTAACATCATCGTCGGCGTTGATGGGCGGCTACACCTTC
CASSLTSSSALMGGYTF
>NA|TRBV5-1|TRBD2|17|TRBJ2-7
TGCGCCAGCAGCTTGGCGACTAGCGGGAGTACCTCCTACGAGCAGTACTTC
CASSLATSGSTSYEQYF
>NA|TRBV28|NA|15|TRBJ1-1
TGTGCCAGCAGAAACGGAATACATCGAGGGACTGAAGCTTTCTTT
CASRNGIHRGTEAFF
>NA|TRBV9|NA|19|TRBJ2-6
TGTGCCAGCAGCGAGCGCCGGGAACAGGGTGTCTCTGGGGCCAACGTCCTGACTTTC
CASSERREQGVSGANVLTF
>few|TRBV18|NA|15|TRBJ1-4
TGTGCCAGCTCACCACCCTCGGGAGTCTATGAAAAACTGTTTTTT
CASSPPSGVYEKLFF
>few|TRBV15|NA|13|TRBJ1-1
TGTGCCACCAGCAGACGGGAGAACACTGAAGCTTTCTTT
CATSRRENTEAFF
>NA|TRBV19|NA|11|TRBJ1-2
TGTGCCAGTAGTAAGGCAGGAGGCTACACCTTC
CASSKAGGYTF
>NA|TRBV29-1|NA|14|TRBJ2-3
TGCAGCGTTGAAGAACAGCAGGGTCCAGATACGCAGTATTTT
CSVEEQQGPDTQYF
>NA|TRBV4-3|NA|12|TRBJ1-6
TGCGCCAGCAGCCAAGTAAATTCACCCCTCCACTTT
CASSQVNSPLHF
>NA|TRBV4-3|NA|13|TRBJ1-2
TGCGCCAGCAGCCAAGACCCCCTCTATGGCTACACCTTC
CASSQDPLYGYTF
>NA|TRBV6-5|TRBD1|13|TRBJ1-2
TGTGCCAGCAGTTTGACAGGGAACTATGGCTACACCTTC
CASSLTGNYGYTF
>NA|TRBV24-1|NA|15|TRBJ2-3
TGTGCCACCAGTGATTTGGGGTCAGGAGGGGATACGCAGTATTTT
CATSDLGSGGDTQYF
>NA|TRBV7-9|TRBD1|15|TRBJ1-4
TGTGCCAGCAGCCCCCCTAGGACAGGGGGTGAAAAACTGTTTTTT
CASSPPRTGGEKLFF
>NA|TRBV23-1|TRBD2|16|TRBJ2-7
TGCGCCAGCAGTCAATCTTTCCGGGAGGTATCCCACGAGCAGTACTTC
CASSQSFREVSHEQYF
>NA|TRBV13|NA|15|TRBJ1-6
TGTGCCAGCAGCTTAGGCAGCTCCTATAATTCACCCCTCCACTTT
CASSLGSSYNSPLHF
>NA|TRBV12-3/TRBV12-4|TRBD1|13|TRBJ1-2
TGTGCCAGCAGTCCACAGGGGGCTGGCGGCTACACCTTC
CASSPQGAGGYTF
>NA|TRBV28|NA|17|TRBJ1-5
TGTGCCAGCAGTTTACGGGGGGACTACCGAGGCAATCAGCCCCAGCATTTT
CASSLRGDYRGNQPQHF
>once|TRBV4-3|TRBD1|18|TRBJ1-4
TGCGCCAGCAGCCAAGAGTGGCCGACAGGGGGCCGGGGGGGAAAACTGTTTTTT
CASSQEWPTGGRGGKLFF
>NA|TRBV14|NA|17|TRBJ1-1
TGTGCCAGCAGCCAAGATTTGGTCGGACTTTTGAACACTGAAGCTTTCTTT
CASSQDLVGLLNTEAFF
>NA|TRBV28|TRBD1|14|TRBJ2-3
TGTGCCAGCTTGGACAGGGGGAACACAGATACGCAGTATTTT
CASLDRGNTDTQYF
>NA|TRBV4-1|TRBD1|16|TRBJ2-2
TGCGCCAGCAGGCTCGAGGGACAGGGAAACACCGGGGAGCTGTTTTTT
CASRLEGQGNTGELFF
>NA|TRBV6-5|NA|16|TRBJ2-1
TGTGCCAGCAGTTACTCCGATAGCTTTCCCTACAATGAGCAGTTCTTC
CASSYSDSFPYNEQFF
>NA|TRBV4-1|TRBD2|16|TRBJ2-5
TGCGCCAGCAGCCAAGAACGGGGGGGGGTAGGAGAGACCCAGTACTTC
CASSQERGGVGETQYF
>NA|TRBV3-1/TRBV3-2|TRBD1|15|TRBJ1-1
TGTGCCAGCAGCTTGCAGGGGGCGGCGAACACTGAAGCTTTCTTT
CASSLQGAANTEAFF
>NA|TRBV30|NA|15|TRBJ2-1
TGTGCCTGGGGTATTGGCGGGACCGTCGCGGGCGAGCAGTTCTTC
CAWGIGGTVAGEQFF
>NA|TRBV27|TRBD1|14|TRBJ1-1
TGTGCCAGCAGTCGGGACAGGGGGTGGACTGAAGCTTTCTTT
CASSRDRGWTEAFF
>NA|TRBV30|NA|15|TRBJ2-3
TGTGCCTGGAGGGGGACTCGCGGGGGCGAATATACGCAGTATTTT
CAWRGTRGGEYTQYF
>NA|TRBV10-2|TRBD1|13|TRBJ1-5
TGCGCCAGCAGCACAGGGGGCAATCAGCCCCAGCATTTT
CASSTGGNQPQHF
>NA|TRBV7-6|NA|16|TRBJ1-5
TGTGCCAGCAGCTCCCCGCCCGACAGGAGCAATCAGCCCCAGCATTTT
CASSSPPDRSNQPQHF
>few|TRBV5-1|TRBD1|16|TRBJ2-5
TGCGCCAGCAGCCCACAAGGAGGACAGGCGGGAGAGACCCAGTACTTC
CASSPQGGQAGETQYF
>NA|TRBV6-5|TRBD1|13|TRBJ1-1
TGTGCCAGCATCCCTCAGGGGGCGGGAGAAGCTTTCTTT
CASIPQGAGEAFF
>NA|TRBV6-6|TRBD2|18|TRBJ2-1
TGTGCCAGCAGTCGACTAGCGGGGGTCGGAAGCTCCTACAATGAGCAGTTCTTC
CASSRLAGVGSSYNEQFF
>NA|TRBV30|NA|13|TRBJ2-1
TGTGCCTGGAGATGGGGCAACTACAATGAGCAGTTCTTC
CAWRWGNYNEQFF
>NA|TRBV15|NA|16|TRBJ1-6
TGTGCCACCAGCAGAGATCCCAGTGCCTCTAATTCACCCCTCCACTTT
CATSRDPSASNSPLHF
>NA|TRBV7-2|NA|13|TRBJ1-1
TGTGCCAGCAGCTCCGGTCCGGGACTTAATGCTTTCTTT
CASSSGPGLNAFF
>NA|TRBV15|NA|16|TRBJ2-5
TGTGCCACCAGCAGAGATCGCCCGGGTTCTTTGGAGACCCAGTACTTC
CATSRDRPGSLETQYF
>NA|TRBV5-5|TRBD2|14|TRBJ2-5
TGTGCCAGCAGCCGCGCCCTTAGCGGGGAGACCCAGTACTTC
CASSRALSGETQYF
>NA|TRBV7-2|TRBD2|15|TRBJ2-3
TGTGCCAGCAGCCCAGCGGCTAGCGGTACAGATACGCAGTATTTT
CASSPAASGTDTQYF